The 27 T cell receptor beta chains listed next were all sequenced from one sample in a study of cytomegalovirus exposure and HLA in healthy donors. Generated by immunoSEQ multiplex PCR, the TCRdb table keeps only in-frame clones and is missing some. Altogether over 120,000 clones are present, around 90% being singletons, with the ten largest covering less than 5.5%. The material sequenced was PBMCs. Receptors originate from a man younger than 35 in good health and CMV-seropositive.

The chain links TRBV4-1 to TRBJ1-3; D possibly corresponds to TRBD1 (5 bases). With 3 bases removed from V and 0 bases from J, the gap between germline ends came to 9 bases. CDR1 and CDR2 (germline): MGHRA, YSYEKL. This CDR3 is 15 amino acids long. The CDR3 sequence is CASSHDSSSGNTIYF. CDR3 DNA: TGCGCCAGCAGCCATGACAGTAGCTCTGGAAACACCATATATTTT.

The chain uses TRBV7-3 and TRBJ1-1; 7 nucleotides align to TRBD1. CDR3 length equals 14 residues. CDR1 and CDR2 from the germline V gene are SGHTA and FQGTGA. V lost 4 bases, J lost 4 bases, and 6 bases stayed unmatched. CDR3 amino acids: CASSSQGLGTEAFF. CDR3 in DNA: TGTGCCAGCAGCTCACAGGGGTTGGGCACTGAAGCTTTCTTT.

This clone was recorded a few times. The rearrangement links TRBV30 to TRBJ1-2, with 9 bases identical to TRBD1. The CDR3 runs 16 residues. Germline values: CDR1 GTSNPN, CDR2 SVGIG (reference sequence). Trimming removed 3 bases from V and 4 bases from J; junction bases left unmatched: 12. The DNA of the CDR3 is TGTGCCTGGAGCCCAAAGCCGGGACAGGGTTCCTATGGCTACACCTTC. Translation gives CAWSPKPGQGSYGYTF.

The chain carries TRBV9 and TRBJ2-3; unclear D gene. The CDR3 has 13 amino acids. Trimming removed 3 bases from V and 2 bases from J, with 7 bases in between. Germline loops: CDR1 SGDLS, CDR2 YYNGEE. This CDR3 is CASSASYTDTQYF. The CDR3 coding sequence is TGTGCCAGCAGCGCATCCTACACAGATACGCAGTATTTT.

In DNA form, the CDR3 reads TGTGCCAGCAGCCCGCGAAAGATCGCCGAGCAGTACTTC. The encoded protein is CASSPRKIAEQYF. The chain recombines TRBV6-6 with TRBJ2-7; D remains unclear. Trimming left V 6 bases short and J 6 bases short, with 15 bases between. The CDR3 extends over 13 amino acids. Germline CDR1 reads MNHNY; CDR2 reads SVGAGI (reference sequence).

A note on this clone: The sample contains more than one DNA sequence encoding this CDR3. The gene calls are TRBV30 and TRBJ1-5; TRBD1 aligns across 8 bases. The CDR3 is 14 residues long. The trim removed 1 base at V and 4 bases at J, leaving 3 bases unmatched. Germline CDR1 GTSNPN, CDR2 SVGIG (reference sequence). Here the CDR3 reads CAWSAGQGNQPQHF. CDR3 bases: TGTGCCTGGAGTGCTGGACAGGGAAATCAGCCCCAGCATTTT.

The rearrangement joins TRBV9 to TRBJ2-1; 9 positions match TRBD2. V lost 4 bases and J lost 8; bases outside the gene matches: 19. The CDR3 runs to 18 residues. Germline V gene data show CDR1 as SGDLS and CDR2 as YYNGEE. CDR3 coding DNA: TGTGCCAGCAGCTCCCGGTGGGGGGTTAGCGGGAGAGGGGATGAGCAGTTCTTC. It encodes CASSSRWGVSGRGDEQFF.

This chain's CDR3 is CASRETIGLAGGLNTQYF. The CDR3 DNA reads as TGTGCCAGCAGGGAAACAATCGGACTAGCGGGAGGGCTAAATACGCAGTATTTT. V is TRBV6-1 and J is TRBJ2-3, with 15 bases lining up with TRBD2. The CDR3 spans 18 residues. Trimming removed 6 bases from V and 7 bases from J; junction bases left unmatched: 14. The V gene's germline CDR1 is MNHNS and CDR2 SASEGT.

This clone was seen a single time. The gene calls are TRBV19 and TRBJ1-2; unclear D gene. V lost 0 bases, J lost 5 bases, and 7 bases lay in between. Germline V gene sequence: CDR1 LNHDA, CDR2 SQIVND (reference sequence). There are 13 residues in the CDR3. CDR3 in amino acids: CASSIDDNYGYTF. CDR3 coding DNA: TGTGCCAGTAGTATAGATGACAATTATGGCTACACCTTC.

This clone has a single count. The chain couples TRBV27 to TRBJ2-3; 7 bases line up with TRBD1. Unmatched junction bases numbered 6, after V lost 4 bases and J lost 5 bases. Germline V CDR1 and CDR2: MNHEY, SMNVEV (reference sequence). The CDR3 consists of 14 residues. The CDR3 DNA reads as TGTGCCAGCAGTTCCTTACAGGGGAAAGATACGCAGTATTTT. Translated, it gives CASSSLQGKDTQYF.

This clone was seen a handful of times. The rearrangement uses TRBV28 and TRBJ2-7; no clear D gene. The CDR3 contains 12 residues. Germline loops: CDR1 MDHEN, CDR2 SYDVKM. CDR3 DNA sequence: TGTGCTGCCCCGCAGCGAGAATACGAGCAGTACTTC. This codes for CAAPQREYEQYF.

The chain is built from TRBV5-6 and TRBJ1-2; 9 bases map to TRBD1. Germline trimming cut 4 bases from V and 4 bases from J; bases unmatched to any gene: 8. This CDR3 is 15 amino acids long. Looked up from germline, CDR1 is SGHDT and CDR2 is YYEEEE. The CDR3 here is CASSRRDRVVYGYTF. As DNA, the CDR3 is TGTGCCAGCAGCCGGAGGGACAGGGTGGTCTATGGCTACACCTTC.

In DNA form, the CDR3 reads TGCAGCGTTGGGGGGGGAGATAGGTACGAGCAGTACTTC. Translation: CSVGGGDRYEQYF. V is TRBV29-1 and J is TRBJ2-7; 7 bases are a match to TRBD2. The germline CDR1 and CDR2 sequences are SQVTM and ANQGSEA. After removal of 4 bases from V and 4 bases from J, the junction contained 7 bases not matched to a gene. The CDR3 covers 13 residues.

V gene TRBV4-2 combines with J gene TRBJ1-3; the D gene is possibly TRBD1 (6 bases). CDR3 length equals 20 residues. V gave up 0 bases and J gave up 1 base, with 22 bases separating them. Germline CDR1 and CDR2: LGHNA and YNFKEQ. The CDR3 sequence: CASSQESGTEQGRSGNTIYF. The CDR3, as DNA: TGTGCCAGCAGCCAAGAAAGCGGTACAGAACAGGGAAGGTCTGGAAACACCATATATTTT.

This clone has only one observation. The V and J genes are TRBV2 and TRBJ2-1; D may be TRBD1 (6 bases). V dropped 1 base and J dropped 6 bases, with 22 bases sitting between them. Germline CDR1 is SNHLY and CDR2 is FYNNEI. This CDR3 comprises 18 residues. This CDR3 is CASSEGTASNYPLNEQFF. The DNA for the CDR3 is TGTGCCAGCAGTGAAGGGACAGCCTCTAACTATCCCCTCAATGAGCAGTTCTTC.

This chain links TRBV6-1 with TRBJ2-5; 12 bases align to TRBD2. Germline loops: CDR1 MNHNS, CDR2 SASEGT. After removal of 10 bases from V and 5 bases from J, the junction contained 11 bases not matched to a gene. The length of the CDR3 is 15 residues. The CDR3 DNA reads TGTGCCACAAGACTAGCGGGAGTACTGCTTGAGACCCAGTACTTC. Amino acid sequence: CATRLAGVLLETQYF.

The chain combines TRBV14 with TRBJ1-4, with D maybe TRBD1 (5 bases). CDR3 length: 14 amino acids. V shed 4 bases and J shed 2 bases, with 8 bases lying between them. Germline values: CDR1 SGHDN, CDR2 FVKESK. CDR3 amino acids: CASSPGITNEKLFF. CDR3 bases: TGTGCCAGCAGCCCAGGGATCACTAATGAAAAACTGTTTTTT.

The genes are TRBV15 and TRBJ1-4; 8 bases match TRBD1. The CDR3 covers 16 residues. V was clipped by 0 bases and J by 8 bases; unmatched bases: 8. Germline V gene sequence: CDR1 LNHNV, CDR2 YYDKDF (reference sequence). CDR3 in DNA: TGTGCCACCAGCAGAGATGGCCAGGGGGCTGGCGAAAAACTGTTTTTT. Its protein product is CATSRDGQGAGEKLFF.

This clone is a singleton in its sample. The rearrangement joins TRBV4-1 to TRBJ1-2; maybe TRBD1 (6 bases). Germline V gene sequence: CDR1 MGHRA, CDR2 YSYEKL. The CDR3 extends over 14 amino acids. The V and J ends lost 0 bases and 8 bases respectively, with 13 bases between them. Written as DNA, the CDR3 is TGCGCCAGCAGCCAAGACGGGGGGGCTCGGGGCTACACCTTC. Its protein is CASSQDGGARGYTF.

The genes are TRBV15 and TRBJ2-7; D perhaps matches TRBD2 (7 bases). Trimming stripped 0 bases from V and 5 bases from J, with 14 bases between. Germline V gene sequence: CDR1 LNHNV, CDR2 YYDKDF (reference sequence). The length of the CDR3 is 15 residues. CDR3 sequence reads: CATSRDRGGSHEQYF. The CDR3 DNA is TGTGCCACCAGCAGAGATAGGGGGGGCAGCCACGAGCAGTACTTC.

This clone is a singleton in its sample. The rearrangement links TRBV25-1 to TRBJ2-3; D call uncertain. The CDR3 is 12 residues long. Germline values: CDR1 MGHDK, CDR2 SYGVNS. Deletions cut 8 bases from V and 4 bases from J, with 10 bases between. The CDR3 region has the DNA TGTGCCAGCGTAATCCCCCCAGATACGCAGTATTTT. Its protein is CASVIPPDTQYF. Supplemented by reference TRBV25-1 and TRBJ2-3, the full variable domain reads EADIYQTPRYLVIGTGKKITLECSQTMGHDKMYWYQQDPGMELHLIHYSYGVNSTEKGDLSSESTVSRIRTEHFPLTLESARPSHTSQYLCASVIPPDTQYFGPGTRLTVL.

The chain joins TRBV11-3 to TRBJ2-1; no clear D gene. Trimming took 5 bases from V and 6 from J, leaving 11 bases between them. CDR3 size: 13 residues. Germline V gene lookup returns CDR1 SGHNT and CDR2 YENEEA. This chain's CDR3 is CASSASPFNEQFF. The CDR3 nucleotides read TGTGCCAGCAGCGCGTCTCCTTTCAATGAGCAGTTCTTC.

V and J are TRBV5-4 and TRBJ1-2, with a possible D match to TRBD1 (6 bases). Trimming took off 6 bases at V and 8 bases at J, with 23 bases between the two ends. Germline loops: CDR1 SGHNT, CDR2 YYREEE (reference sequence). The CDR3 covers 15 residues. Here the CDR3 reads CASTPGGLLSKGYTF. CDR3 DNA: TGTGCCAGCACCCCCGGGGGGCTGCTTTCTAAGGGCTACACCTTC.

This chain uses TRBV28 with TRBJ2-7; D gene ambiguous. Germline-derived CDR1 and CDR2 are MDHEN and SYDVKM. V lost 5 bases, J lost 5 bases, and 10 bases lay in between. The CDR3 has 12 amino acids. For the CDR3, the DNA is TGTGCCAGCAGTCCCGGGTTCGACGAGCAGTACTTC. Amino acids: CASSPGFDEQYF.

The chain is built from TRBV19 and TRBJ2-7, with D possibly matching TRBD2 (6 bases). CDR1 and CDR2 (germline): LNHDA, SQIVND (reference sequence). Trimming shortened V by 3 bases and J by 1 base, and 16 bases separated the two germline ends. The CDR3 totals 16 residues. CDR3 sequence reads: CASSISLALNSYEQYF. DNA for the CDR3: TGTGCCAGTAGTATTTCGCTAGCGTTAAATTCCTACGAGCAGTACTTC.

The chain has TRBV19 and TRBJ2-5; D is possibly TRBD2 (6 bases). Looked up from germline, CDR1 is LNHDA and CDR2 is SQIVND (reference sequence). Trimming pared 5 bases from V and 0 bases from J, leaving 13 bases between. CDR3 length: 15 residues. The CDR3 coding sequence is TGTGCCAGTAGTGGCCTGGACTACCACCAAGAGACCCAGTACTTC. Translating gives CASSGLDYHQETQYF.

This clone was found once. The chain combines TRBV10-1 with TRBJ2-1; TRBD2 agrees at 9 bases. Germline V gene sequence: CDR1 WNHNN, CDR2 SYGVQD (reference sequence). The V gene end was trimmed by 4 bases and the J gene end by 7 bases; junction bases not matched to a gene: 5. The CDR3 totals 14 residues. This chain's CDR3 is CASSGSGGLNEQFF. The CDR3 coding sequence is TGCGCCAGCAGTGGAAGCGGGGGGTTGAATGAGCAGTTCTTC.